These 26 T cell receptor beta chains originate from one sample sequenced in a study. TCRdb ran MiXCR on the 5' RACE reads and lists one entry per CDR3 protein. The sample comprises about 57,000 distinct CDR3 sequences, less than 30% of which are singletons, and approximately 2% rests with the top ten. Treg sorting used a CD4+CD25+CD127-/low gate. The sequenced sample was tumor-infiltrating Tregs sorted from the breast tumor. The source is a female donor with breast cancer.

This clonotype was seen only a few times. The chain has TRBV30 and TRBJ2-1, with D possibly being TRBD2 (5 bases). Germline V gene sequence: CDR1 GTSNPN, CDR2 SVGIG (reference sequence). The CDR3 consists of 12 residues. DNA of the CDR3: TGTGTAAGCGGCGAAGGCTACAATGAGCAGTTCTTC. Protein sequence: CVSGEGYNEQFF.

As concerns this clonotype: A read error may be the cause here, since a much bigger clone is one base away. The chain uses TRBV6-5 and TRBJ1-1; TRBD1 is a possible D gene (5 bases). The CDR3 extends over 14 amino acids. CDR1 and CDR2 from the germline V gene are MNHEY and SVGAGI. The CDR3 spells CTSSYSGRTTEAFF. In nucleotides, the CDR3 is TGTACCAGCAGTTACTCGGGGCGGACAACTGAAGCTTTCTTT.

This clonotype was detected a few times. The chain is built from TRBV4-2 and TRBJ1-3; a weak D match, TRBD1 (5 bases). V lost 4 bases and J lost 0, with 13 bases in between. Germline V CDR1 and CDR2: LGHNA, YNFKEQ. The CDR3 sequence is 16 residues long. CDR3 coding DNA: TGTGCCAGCAGCCGAACGGACACCCACTCTGGAAACACCATATATTTT. It is translated as CASSRTDTHSGNTIYF.

Concerning this clonotype itself: This may be a read error, as it is one base from a much larger clone. The genes are TRBV12-3 or TRBV12-4 and TRBJ1-1; 7 positions match TRBD1. This CDR3 contains 14 residues. CDR3 bases: TGTACCAGCAGTTCACCCCCAGGGGGGGCTGAAGCTTTCTTT. This codes for CTSSSPPGGAEAFF.

This clonotype was observed a few times. The CDR3 DNA reads as TGCGCCAGCAGCCAAGCGAGGAACACCGGGGAGCTGTTTTTT. Its translation is CASSQARNTGELFF. This chain links TRBV4-3 with TRBJ2-2; D is unresolved. Germline assignment: CDR1 LGHNA and CDR2 YSLEER. With 1 base removed from V and 1 base from J, the gap between germline ends came to 4 bases. The CDR3 is 14 residues long.

This clonotype is labeled medium-sized. V usage is TRBV6-1 and J usage is TRBJ1-5; 9 bases line up with TRBD1. With 4 bases clipped from V and 4 bases from J, the junction kept 8 bases outside the gene matches. Germline V gene lookup returns CDR1 MNHNS and CDR2 SASEGT. CDR3 length: 16 residues. CDR3 sequence: CASSGGTGTGNQPQHF. The CDR3 region has the DNA TGTGCCAGCAGTGGCGGGACCGGGACAGGGAATCAGCCCCAGCATTTT.

A word on this clonotype: The conserved phenylalanine or tryptophan normally closing the CDR3 is absent here, so this likely arose from a read error. The rearrangement links TRBV27 to TRBJ1-2, with 7 bases matching TRBD1. J gave up 7 bases and V 7 bases, and 15 bases lay outside the gene matches. Looked up from germline, CDR1 is MNHEY and CDR2 is SMNVEV (reference sequence). The CDR3 has 15 amino acids. The CDR3 loop is CASTNKGARVCGYTV. The CDR3 DNA sequence: TGTGCCAGCACCAATAAGGGGGCGCGGGTTTGTGGCTACACCGTC.

The rearrangement links TRBV5-1 to TRBJ1-2; no reliable D call. Germline V CDR1 and CDR2: SGHRS, YFSETQ. V was pared by 4 bases and J by 1 base, with 8 bases between. CDR3 length equals 13 residues. In DNA form, the CDR3 reads TGCGCCAGCAGCCCCGCGGGTAACTATGGCTACACCTTC. Its translation: CASSPAGNYGYTF.

CDR3 amino acids: CSARDPGTYNYGYTF. CDR3 nucleotides: TGCAGTGCTAGAGATCCCGGGACATACAACTATGGCTACACCTTC. The chain is built from TRBV20-1 and TRBJ1-2, with D perhaps matching TRBD1 (6 bases). This CDR3 has 15 residues. Germline CDR1 is DFQATT and CDR2 is SNEGSKA (reference sequence). V lost 0 bases to trimming and J lost 2 bases, with 13 bases between them.

Details on this clonotype: A read error may produce the germline difference seen at one junction end. The chain is built from TRBV12-3 or TRBV12-4 and TRBJ1-1; 7 bases match TRBD1. This CDR3 is built from 15 residues. The CDR3 reads CAGSLAGTGVTEAFF. As DNA, the CDR3 is TGTGCCGGCAGTTTAGCGGGAACAGGGGTGACTGAAGCTTTCTTT.

The chain joins TRBV6-6 to TRBJ2-3, with TRBD2 identical over 9 bases. Losses at the gene ends were 8 bases for V and 5 bases for J; bases not matched to a gene: 2. The germline V gene has CDR1 MNHNY and CDR2 SVGAGI (reference sequence). The CDR3 runs 12 residues. The DNA for the CDR3 is TGTGCCAGCGTGACTAGCGGAGATACGCAGTATTTT. Translation gives CASVTSGDTQYF.

The CDR3 here is CASSEAPDGLAKNIQYF. The CDR3 nucleotides read TGTGCCAGCAGCGAAGCTCCCGACGGCCTAGCCAAAAACATTCAGTACTTC. V and J are TRBV6-2 or TRBV6-3 and TRBJ2-4; D is undetermined. The CDR3 covers 17 residues. CDR1 is MNHEY, CDR2 SVGEGT, per germline. V dropped 6 bases and J dropped 0 bases, with 18 bases sitting between them.

Ten or more counts support this clonotype. The chain recombines TRBV4-2 with TRBJ2-1; D is possibly TRBD1 (6 bases). The CDR3 totals 17 residues. V lost 1 base and J 9 bases, leaving 22 bases between the germline ends. Germline loops: CDR1 LGHNA, CDR2 YNFKEQ. The CDR3 is CASSQATTQGPRGEQFF. CDR3 bases: TGTGCCAGCAGCCAAGCAACGACACAGGGTCCGAGGGGTGAGCAGTTCTTC.

Of note for this clonotype: Germline and junction disagree at one end, which may indicate a read error. This chain connects TRBV9 to TRBJ1-2, with D perhaps TRBD1 (6 bases). Germline V lookup: CDR1 SGDLS, CDR2 YYNGEE. This CDR3 comprises 15 residues. Here the CDR3 reads CAGSPGQRTNYVYTF. CDR3 nucleotide sequence: TGTGCCGGCAGCCCAGGACAGCGAACGAACTATGTCTACACCTTC.

This clonotype showed up many times. The V gene is TRBV3-1, the J gene TRBJ2-5; D unresolved. This CDR3 has 12 residues. V was shortened by 4 bases and J by 5 bases, with 8 bases between the two germline ends. CDR1 and CDR2 from the germline V gene are LGHDT and YNNKEL (reference sequence). Here the CDR3 reads CASSRPLETQYF. In DNA, the CDR3 is TGTGCCAGCAGCCGACCCTTGGAGACCCAGTACTTC.

Of note for this clonotype: With a much larger clone just one base away, this may be a read error. The V and J genes are TRBV7-9 and TRBJ2-7; weak D call: TRBD1 (6 bases). The V end was cut by 6 bases, the J end by 5 bases, with 14 bases between. Germline V gene sequence: CDR1 SEHNR, CDR2 FQNEAQ (reference sequence). The CDR3 length is 13 residues. CDR3 residues: CASSDQGGNEQYF. The CDR3 nucleotides read TGTGCCAGCAGTGACCAAGGGGGAAACGAGCAGTACTTC.

The V and J genes are TRBV28 and TRBJ1-2; D gene uncertain. V gave up 6 bases and J gave up 14 bases, with 16 bases separating them. Germline V gives CDR1 MDHEN, CDR2 SYDVKM. The CDR3 totals 11 residues. The CDR3 DNA reads as TGTGCCAGCAGCTCCCGGGAGGCCGGGACCTTC. Protein: CASSSREAGTF.

This chain uses TRBV6-1 with TRBJ2-7, with 7 bases matching TRBD1. The germline gives CDR1 MNHNS, CDR2 SASEGT. The V segment lost 3 bases and the J segment 7 bases; nucleotides outside the gene matches: 3. CDR3 size: 12 residues. The CDR3 bases are TGTGCCAGCAGTGACTTCAGGGGGGAGCAGTACTTC. It is translated as CASSDFRGEQYF.

This clonotype was detected once. The chain has TRBV30 and TRBJ2-1; either TRBD1 or TRBD2 may fit D (5 bases each). Germline-derived CDR1 and CDR2 are GTSNPN and SVGIG (reference sequence). V was cut by 3 bases and J by 6 bases, with 18 bases left in between. This CDR3 is built from 15 residues. For the CDR3, the DNA is TGTGCCTGGAGCTCCGGGACCTTACTCGTCAATGAGCAGTTCTTC. Its translation is CAWSSGTLLVNEQFF.

This clonotype has a count of ten or more. Here the CDR3 reads CASSPRGGNQPQHF. CDR3 coding DNA: TGTGCCAGCAGCCCCCGGGGGGGGAATCAGCCCCAGCATTTT. The V gene is TRBV7-8, the J gene TRBJ1-5; D might be TRBD1 (5 bases). The CDR3 covers 14 residues. V gave up 5 bases and J gave up 4 bases, with 12 bases separating them. Germline assignment: CDR1 SGHVS and CDR2 FQNEAQ.

This chain connects TRBV28 to TRBJ1-6; 9 bases are shared with TRBD1. The CDR3 runs 15 residues. Germline V CDR1 and CDR2: MDHEN, SYDVKM. The V and J ends lost 11 bases and 8 bases, in that order; junction bases with no gene match: 13. The CDR3 sequence is CAGITGGIVDSPLHF. CDR3 nucleotides: TGTGCCGGCATAACAGGGGGCATTGTTGATTCACCCCTCCACTTT.

In its sample, this clonotype was seen a few times. An end of the junction differs from the germline gene, which may be a read error. This chain uses TRBV2 with TRBJ2-7, with no clear D. Germline values: CDR1 SNHLY, CDR2 FYNNEI. CDR3 length equals 13 residues. The CDR3 loop reads CASSVGPSYERYF. The CDR3 bases are TGTGCCAGCAGTGTGGGTCCTTCCTACGAGCGGTACTTC.

This clonotype was picked up a small number of times. In nucleotides, the CDR3 is TGCGCCAGCAGCTTGGGAGTGACGGCTAGCACAGATACGCAGTATTTT. Translating it yields CASSLGVTASTDTQYF. The chain carries TRBV5-1 and TRBJ2-3; no firm D call. From germline, CDR1 is SGHRS and CDR2 YFSETQ. Trimming took off 0 bases at V and 0 bases at J, with 11 bases between the two ends. The CDR3 covers 16 residues. The full variable domain, rest sourced from reference TRBV5-1 and TRBJ2-3, is KAGVTQTPRYLIKTRGQQVTLSCSPISGHRSVSWYQQTPGQGLQFLFEYFSETQRNKGNFPGRFSGRQFSNSRSEMNVSTLELGDSALYLCASSLGVTASTDTQYFGPGTRLTVL.

The chain carries TRBV6-2 or TRBV6-3 and TRBJ2-1; 12 bases map to TRBD2. Germline V gene sequence: CDR1 MNHEY, CDR2 SVGEGT. This CDR3 has 15 amino acids. The V gene end was trimmed by 2 bases and the J gene end by 8 bases; junction bases not matched to a gene: 4. CDR3 amino acids: CASSYLGLAGDEQFF. In nucleotides, the CDR3 is TGTGCCAGCAGTTACCTGGGACTAGCGGGTGATGAGCAGTTCTTC.

The chain carries TRBV20-1 and TRBJ2-5, with D perhaps TRBD1 (5 bases). The CDR3 covers 12 residues. V dropped 5 bases and J dropped 4 bases, with 11 bases sitting between them. Germline V gene lookup returns CDR1 DFQATT and CDR2 SNEGSKA (reference sequence). The CDR3 here is CSAPRQTETQYF. As DNA, the CDR3 is TGCAGTGCTCCAAGACAGACAGAGACCCAGTACTTC.

This clonotype was counted many times. The rearrangement links TRBV5-6 to TRBJ1-1; D may be TRBD1 (6 bases). The CDR3 runs to 15 residues. The V end was cut by 0 bases, the J end by 5 bases, with 14 bases between. Germline V lookup: CDR1 SGHDT, CDR2 YYEEEE. The CDR3 DNA sequence: TGTGCCAGCAGCTTGGTAGGGGGAACTTCGACTGAAGCTTTCTTT. It codes for CASSLVGGTSTEAFF.